This T cell receptor beta chain was recovered during a study of blood T cell repertoires in COVID-19 (dated by TCRdb to the early 2020s). In the study overall: The collaborator samples originated in the United States, Italy and Spain and spanned the acute and convalescent phases of COVID-19. The prospective study material was composed of cDNA or gDNA derived from T cells, B-cell-depleted T cells, or PBMCs. Deeply sampled blood TCRbeta repertoires from subjects exposed to, actively infected with, or recovered from COVID-19 were included in the dataset. The repertoires were released in a freely available public database intended as a resource for research on the immune response to SARS-CoV-2. The samples were drawn from two sources: the first 160 participants of the ongoing ImmuneRACE study, and 1,000 to 1,500 subjects contributed by 6 global collaborators. Nearly every sample came with metadata listing a de-identified subject ID, COVID-19 status, age in years and sex. Where available, HLA class I and class II types were obtained from metadata supplied by the sample provider rather than from assay-based typing.

Including the terminal cysteine and phenylalanine, the CDR3 comprises 14 residues. Only the CDR3 portion is preserved as DNA: 42 bases, with reading frame beginning at the first base. Here V drops 6 bases and J drops 3 bases, and the junction holds 4 bases not matched to any gene. Via the germline V gene, CDR1 is ENHRY and CDR2 SYGVKD. Overall results and qualifications from the work: How much clinical and demographic metadata was included differed by source and by participant, and the metadata was provided uncurated.

The immunoSEQ Assay, a bias-controlled multiplex PCR, was used to amplify TCRbeta CDR3 regions from genomic DNA. Under the source paper's analysis protocol: The number of nucleated cells in each sample was estimated from the amplification of reference gene primers within the assay. To quantify the absolute abundance of each unique TCRbeta CDR3 rearrangement, sequence reads were collapsed and filtered. For each sample, productive Simpson clonality was calculated as the square root of Simpson's diversity index over productive rearrangements. This immuneACCESS table, as held by TCRdb, lists in-frame sequences with V and J called but not all clones. Of the missing ones, under half trace to an unresolved V gene in checked studies; the others have no known cause. V, J and clone size reflect that table, while D and trimming were determined from the DNA. The sample contains approximately 170,000 clones, about four fifths of them found a single time. The ten largest clonotypes hold roughly 2.5% of the sample.

About this clone itself: No antigen is known for it. No base qualities exist here, and no much larger clone lies one base off it.

One collaborating source in Seattle enrolled patients during active infection and followed them longitudinally through the course of disease. The collaborating institutions used their own protocols to collect whole blood in K2EDTA tubes. For TCRbeta analysis, collaborator samples were shipped as frozen whole blood, as isolated PBMCs, or as DNA extracted from either sample type. This TCR was recovered from a woman aged 80 or older with COVID-19, enrolled during active disease. In this chain, TRBV10-3 is recombined with TRBJ2-7; TRBD1 lines up with 11 middle nucleotides. Material for sequencing was peripheral blood. Here the CDR3 is given as CAIRGDRGDYEQYF. The sequenced DNA is TGTGCCATCAGGGGGGACAGGGGGGACTACGAGCAGTACTTC.